These 27 T cell receptor beta chains were sequenced from one sample in a study of cytomegalovirus exposure and HLA in healthy donors. Amplification used 60 Vbeta primers and 13 Jbeta primers. Generated by immunoSEQ multiplex PCR, the TCRdb table keeps only in-frame clones and is missing some. The repertoire consists of under 150,000 clones, with roughly a tenth occurring once and the leading ten covering about 1.7%. The sequencing sample was made of PBMCs. These receptors all come from a male donor in good health and CMV-seronegative.

V and J are TRBV4-3 and TRBJ2-2; the match to TRBD2 covers 7 bases. Germline trimming cut 6 bases from V and 2 bases from J; bases unmatched to any gene: 3. CDR3 size: 14 residues. Germline lookup yields CDR1 LGHNA and CDR2 YSLEER. CDR3 nucleotide sequence: TGCGCCAGCAGGCTAGCGGCCAACACCGGGGAGCTGTTTTTT. The encoded protein is CASRLAANTGELFF.

The chain links TRBV7-9 to TRBJ1-1; maybe TRBD1 (5 bases). Germline CDR1 SEHNR, CDR2 FQNEAQ (reference sequence). The germline V and J ends were trimmed by 3 bases and 1 base, with 6 bases remaining between them. The CDR3 loop spans 13 amino acids. The DNA for the CDR3 is TGTGCCAGCAGCTTCGGGGGGAACACTGAAGCTTTCTTT. Protein: CASSFGGNTEAFF. Filled out from reference TRBV7-9 and TRBJ1-1, the complete variable domain reads DTGVSQNPRHKITKRGQNVTFRCDPISEHNRLYWYRQTLGQGPEFLTYFQNEAQLEKSRLLSDRFSAERPKGSFSTLEIQRTEQGDSAMYLCASSFGGNTEAFFGQGTRLTVV.

This clone was observed a handful of times. CDR3 in DNA: TGTGCCAGCAGTTACTCGCCAGGACTGGGAGGTGGCTACACCTTC. It codes for CASSYSPGLGGGYTF. The chain is built from TRBV6-6 and TRBJ1-2; D call uncertain. The germline V gene encodes CDR1 MNHNY and CDR2 SVGAGI (reference sequence). There are 15 residues in the CDR3. Trimming cost V 0 bases and J 7 bases, with 15 bases left between them.

This sequence joins TRBV21-1 and TRBJ1-1; TRBD1 reflects the table's D call only, with no check against the DNA. TRBV21-1 represents a pseudogene. The CDR3 sequence is 15 residues long. CDR3 in amino acids: CASSKEESGDTEAFF. In DNA form, the CDR3 reads TGTGCCAGCAGCAAAGAAGAGTCAGGGGACACTGAAGCTTTCTTT.

This sequence joins TRBV2 and TRBJ1-1, with 7 nucleotides matching TRBD1. This CDR3 has 11 residues. Germline CDR1 is SNHLY and CDR2 is FYNNEI. The CDR3 loop reads CVVPQGDLAFF. As DNA, the CDR3 is TGTGTAGTACCCCAGGGGGATCTAGCTTTCTTT.

The V gene is TRBV6-5, the J gene TRBJ1-1; D is uncertain. Germline V lookup: CDR1 MNHEY, CDR2 SVGAGI. The CDR3 has 12 residues. Trimming pared 8 bases from V and 5 bases from J, leaving 12 bases between. The CDR3 loop is CASARIPTEAFF. The CDR3 coding sequence is TGTGCCAGCGCTAGGATTCCGACTGAAGCTTTCTTT.

The V call is TRBV11-2, the J call TRBJ1-1; D perhaps matches TRBD1 (6 bases). V dropped 5 bases and J dropped 7 bases, with 11 bases sitting between them. Germline-derived CDR1 and CDR2 are SGHAT and FQNNGV. CDR3 length equals 12 residues. The CDR3 protein is CASSREGDEAFF. The CDR3 region has the DNA TGTGCCAGCAGCAGGGAGGGGGATGAAGCTTTCTTT.

The V gene is TRBV5-1, the J gene TRBJ2-1; 8 bases line up with TRBD2. Germline V gene data show CDR1 as SGHRS and CDR2 as YFSETQ. Losses at the gene ends were 4 bases for V and 8 bases for J; bases not matched to a gene: 11. CDR3 length equals 15 residues. The DNA of the CDR3 is TGCGCCAGCAGCCTCAGCGGGGGCAGTTTCGATGAGCAGTTCTTC. It is translated as CASSLSGGSFDEQFF.

The chain joins TRBV7-8 to TRBJ1-1, with a weak D call TRBD1 (6 bases). V was cut by 8 bases and J by 3 bases, with 13 bases left in between. The CDR3 is made up of 13 amino acids. CDR1 SGHVS and CDR2 FQNEAQ come from the germline V gene. DNA of the CDR3: TGTGCCAGCTGGGGGCGGTTGTACACTGAAGCTTTCTTT. Translated, it gives CASWGRLYTEAFF.

This chain links TRBV12-1 with TRBJ1-1. TRBV12-1 is recorded as a pseudogene. The CDR3 totals 17 residues. In DNA form, the CDR3 reads TGTGCCAGCAGCCCTGGCGGGGGTGGGTACGTGAACACTGAAGCTTTCTTT. Protein product: CASSPGGGGYVNTEAFF.

This clone was seen only a few times. A far larger clone is one nucleotide away, so this likely arose from a read error. In the same sample, other DNA sequences code for this CDR3. This chain links TRBV13 with TRBJ1-6; the match to TRBD1 covers 8 bases. The CDR3 is 15 amino acids. The V gene's germline CDR1 is PRHDT and CDR2 FYEKMQ (reference sequence). The CDR3 region is CASSARDRMNSPLHF. The CDR3, as DNA: TGTGCCAGCAGCGCCAGGGACAGGATGAATTCACCCCTCCACTTC.

The rearrangement links TRBV7-6 to TRBJ1-1; D gene uncertain. Germline values: CDR1 SGHVS, CDR2 FNYEAQ. V lost 4 bases and J 4 bases, leaving 10 bases between the germline ends. The CDR3 consists of 13 residues. The CDR3 loop is CASSSIQTTEAFF. CDR3 in DNA: TGTGCCAGCAGCTCCATACAGACCACTGAAGCTTTCTTT.

The sample holds a few counts of this clone. CDR3 in amino acids: CSVSNTEAFF. CDR3 DNA sequence: TGCAGCGTTTCAAACACTGAAGCTTTCTTT. This chain uses TRBV29-1 with TRBJ1-1; D ambiguous. The CDR3 covers 10 residues. Germline assignment: CDR1 SQVTM and CDR2 ANQGSEA. V was pared by 5 bases and J by 2 bases, with 3 bases between.

This rearrangement joins TRBV6-6 to TRBJ1-3; possibly TRBD1 for D (6 bases). Looked up from germline, CDR1 is MNHNY and CDR2 is SVGAGI (reference sequence). Trimming removed 6 bases from V and 0 bases from J, with 15 bases in between. There are 16 residues in the CDR3. DNA of the CDR3: TGTGCCAGCAGCTCCAGTGGGGGCCCCTCTGGAAACACCATATATTTT. This codes for CASSSSGGPSGNTIYF.

This clone was observed a handful of times. The chain couples TRBV27 to TRBJ2-2; 10 nucleotides match TRBD1. Germline lookup yields CDR1 MNHEY and CDR2 SMNVEV (reference sequence). The CDR3 contains 15 residues. After removal of 3 bases from V and 4 bases from J, the junction contained 2 bases not matched to a gene. CDR3 sequence reads: CASSFWTGGTGELFF. The CDR3 DNA sequence: TGTGCCAGCAGTTTCTGGACAGGGGGCACCGGGGAGCTGTTTTTT.

In its sample, this clone was seen a few times. The V call is TRBV30, the J call TRBJ2-1, with TRBD2 matching over 9 bases. V shed 5 bases and J 4 bases; nucleotides not matched to a gene: 6. Germline V CDR1 and CDR2: GTSNPN, SVGIG (reference sequence). The CDR3 loop spans 14 amino acids. The chain's CDR3 is CAWFRLAVYNEQFF. Written as DNA, the CDR3 is TGTGCCTGGTTCCGACTAGCGGTATACAATGAGCAGTTCTTC.

This clone was counted only a few times. The chain is built from TRBV6-5 and TRBJ1-2; 11 bases are a match to TRBD1. CDR1 and CDR2 (germline): MNHEY, SVGAGI. The CDR3 extends over 13 amino acids. V lost 6 bases and J lost 7; bases outside the gene matches: 4. The CDR3 region has the DNA TGTGCCAGCAGCCTGGACAGGGGGCCTGGCTACACCTTC. It specifies CASSLDRGPGYTF.

This clone appeared a few times. The gene calls are TRBV4-3 and TRBJ2-7; 13 nucleotides align to TRBD2. CDR3 length: 17 residues. V shed 0 bases, J shed 5 bases, and the junction held 7 bases outside the gene matches. CDR1 and CDR2 from the germline V gene are LGHNA and YSLEER. The CDR3 DNA sequence: TGCGCCAGCAGCCAAGACGCGGGAGGACTAGCGGGGGACGAGCAGTACTTC. This sequence encodes CASSQDAGGLAGDEQYF.

This clone was observed a handful of times. The V call is TRBV27, the J call TRBJ1-5; TRBD1 might be the D (5 bases). CDR3 length: 14 amino acids. Looked up from germline, CDR1 is MNHEY and CDR2 is SMNVEV (reference sequence). V lost 5 bases to trimming and J lost 3 bases, with 11 bases between them. The CDR3 sequence is CASSTRGDNQPQHF. DNA of the CDR3: TGTGCCAGCAGTACACGGGGGGACAATCAGCCCCAGCATTTT.

The chain uses TRBV5-1 and TRBJ2-3; 13 bases line up with TRBD2. Trimming removed 4 bases from V and 2 bases from J; junction bases left unmatched: 7. This CDR3 comprises 17 residues. In germline, CDR1 is SGHRS, CDR2 YFSETQ. Written as DNA, the CDR3 is TGCGCCAGCAGCCTCCGGACTAGCGGGAGAACCACAGATACGCAGTATTTT. This translates into CASSLRTSGRTTDTQYF.

This chain joins TRBV10-3 and TRBJ1-6, with D possibly matching TRBD1 (5 bases). Germline V gives CDR1 ENHRY, CDR2 SYGVKD. Trimming removed 2 bases at V and 7 bases at J, with 12 bases between. The CDR3 consists of 15 residues. The CDR3 coding sequence is TGTGCCATCAGTGAGCCAGGGAGGGGAAATTCACCCCTCCACTTT. This codes for CAISEPGRGNSPLHF.

This clone was picked up a small number of times. The rearrangement uses TRBV5-4 and TRBJ1-4; 8 bases match TRBD1. J gave up 7 bases and V 4 bases, and 9 bases lay outside the gene matches. CDR3 length: 15 residues. CDR1 is SGHNT and CDR2 is YYREEE in the germline V gene (reference sequence). The chain's CDR3 is CASSPATGGSEKLFF. The DNA for the CDR3 is TGTGCCAGCAGCCCCGCTACAGGGGGGAGTGAAAAACTGTTTTTT.

This clone turned up a few times. The V and J genes are TRBV19 and TRBJ1-1, with 8 bases aligning to TRBD1. CDR1 LNHDA and CDR2 SQIVND come from the germline V gene (reference sequence). J was trimmed by 8 bases and V by 5 bases; bases with no gene match: 7. This CDR3 is 13 amino acids long. CDR3: CASSGTGRAEAFF. The CDR3, as DNA: TGTGCCAGTAGTGGGACAGGCCGGGCCGAAGCTTTCTTT.

This clone appeared a few times. V is TRBV6-5 and J is TRBJ2-7; TRBD2 matches at 11 bases. Per the germline V gene, CDR1 is MNHEY and CDR2 is SVGAGI. V gave up 7 bases and J gave up 4 bases; unmatched junction bases: 9. This CDR3 has 15 amino acids. The CDR3 sequence: CASKPGLAALYEQYF. CDR3 DNA sequence: TGTGCCAGCAAGCCGGGACTAGCGGCTCTATACGAGCAGTACTTC.

In its sample, this clone was seen a few times. The V and J genes are TRBV4-3 and TRBJ1-2; possibly TRBD1 for D (6 bases). The germline gives CDR1 LGHNA, CDR2 YSLEER. V lost 1 base and J 4 bases, leaving 13 bases between the germline ends. CDR3 size: 15 residues. Here the CDR3 reads CASSQGGSGVYGYTF. CDR3 bases: TGCGCCAGCAGCCAAGGCGGGTCAGGGGTCTATGGCTACACCTTC.

This chain connects TRBV19 to TRBJ2-1; 11 bases align to TRBD2. Germline loops: CDR1 LNHDA, CDR2 SQIVND (reference sequence). The CDR3 contains 14 residues. V lost 0 bases, J lost 8 bases, and 0 bases stayed unmatched. The CDR3 here is CASSIELAGDEQFF. Written as DNA, the CDR3 is TGTGCCAGTAGTATAGAACTAGCGGGAGATGAGCAGTTCTTC.

The chain links TRBV28 to TRBJ1-5; no definite D call. This CDR3 is built from 12 residues. V gave up 7 bases and J gave up 6 bases, with 10 bases separating them. Germline V gives CDR1 MDHEN, CDR2 SYDVKM. CDR3 nucleotide sequence: TGTGCCAGCAAGGAGGGAGCTCAGCCCCAGCATTTT. It encodes CASKEGAQPQHF.